The 12 T cell receptor beta chains presented below share a single source sample, sequenced in a study of cytomegalovirus exposure and HLA in healthy donors. Primers included in the PCR were 60 Vbeta and 13 Jbeta primers. Assay used: immunoSEQ multiplex PCR; TCRdb lists only in-frame clones, some missing. The sample holds 150,000 to 200,000 clones; under 80% are singletons and the top ten take less than 15%. Material: PBMCs. The receptors derive from a woman in her forties or fifties in good health and CMV-seropositive.

V usage is TRBV6-4 and J usage is TRBJ2-1; D remains ambiguous. This CDR3 is 13 amino acids long. The V gene lost 2 bases and the J gene lost 4 bases, with 6 bases spanning the gap. CDR1 and CDR2 from the germline V gene are MRHNA and SNTAGT. The CDR3 is CASSDDIYNEQFF. The DNA of the CDR3 is TGTGCCAGCAGTGACGACATTTACAATGAGCAGTTCTTC.

The chain carries TRBV2 and TRBJ2-7; 14 bases agree with TRBD2. In germline, CDR1 is SNHLY, CDR2 FYNNEI. This CDR3 is built from 17 residues. The V segment lost 7 bases and the J segment 3 bases; nucleotides outside the gene matches: 11. CDR3 sequence (DNA): TGTGCCAGCACGCCCGGGACTAGCGGGGGTCCCCTCTACGAGCAGTACTTC. Translation: CASTPGTSGGPLYEQYF.

In DNA form, the CDR3 reads TGCGCCAGCAGCAGGGTCGGGGGGAACATTCAGTACTTC. Translating gives CASSRVGGNIQYF. V gene TRBV4-1 combines with J gene TRBJ2-4; 7 bases agree with TRBD2. CDR1 and CDR2 from the germline V gene are MGHRA and YSYEKL. This CDR3 has 13 amino acids. The trim removed 5 bases at V and 7 bases at J, leaving 5 bases unmatched.

The chain is built from TRBV4-1 and TRBJ2-3, with TRBD2 matching over 8 bases. CDR3 size: 18 residues. CDR1 MGHRA and CDR2 YSYEKL come from the germline V gene. Trimming at V came to 1 base and at J to 2 bases, leaving 11 bases not matched to a gene. The CDR3 loop reads CASSQGAGDAPITDTQYF. CDR3 DNA: TGCGCCAGCAGCCAAGGAGCGGGGGACGCCCCTATCACAGATACGCAGTATTTT.

In this sample, this clone turned up a few times. The V gene is TRBV30, the J gene TRBJ1-5; 12 positions agree with TRBD1. Germline CDR1 and CDR2: GTSNPN and SVGIG (reference sequence). The CDR3 runs 16 residues. J lost 6 bases, V lost 4 bases, and 10 bases had no gene match. The CDR3 DNA reads TGTGCCTGGAAATGTTACGGGACAGGGGGCGGTCAGCCCCAGCATTTT. This translates into CAWKCYGTGGGQPQHF.

The chain uses TRBV6-1 and TRBJ1-3; 7 nucleotides align to TRBD1. The germline V gene encodes CDR1 MNHNS and CDR2 SASEGT. The CDR3 has 14 residues. V shed 4 bases, J shed 2 bases, and the junction held 2 bases outside the gene matches. The CDR3 sequence: CASSGGTAGNTIYF. CDR3 nucleotides: TGTGCCAGCAGTGGAGGGACAGCTGGAAACACCATATATTTT.

This chain uses TRBV6-4 with TRBJ2-3, with 11 bases fitting TRBD2. CDR3 length equals 15 residues. The junction had 4 bases not matched to a gene; V was cut back by 6 bases and J by 2 bases. Germline V gives CDR1 MRHNA, CDR2 SNTAGT. In nucleotides, the CDR3 is TGTGCCAGCAGGATAGCGGGGGGGTCCACAGATACGCAGTATTTT. This sequence encodes CASRIAGGSTDTQYF.

The CDR3 sequence is CASRGDTIFGYTF. The CDR3 nucleotides are TGTGCCAGCAGGGGGGACACAATATTTGGCTACACCTTC. V gene TRBV2 combines with J gene TRBJ1-2; possible D gene TRBD1, 6 bases. Trimming pared 6 bases from V and 7 bases from J, leaving 15 bases between. Germline assignment: CDR1 SNHLY and CDR2 FYNNEI. This CDR3 comprises 13 residues.

The rearrangement uses TRBV9 and TRBJ2-7; D unclear. Between the trimmed V and J ends, which lost 0 bases and 2 bases, there was a span of 6 bases. This CDR3 comprises 13 residues. Per the germline V gene, CDR1 is SGDLS and CDR2 is YYNGEE. The CDR3 bases are TGTGCCAGCAGCGTAGACCCTACCTACGAGCAGTACTTC. This translates into CASSVDPTYEQYF.

The CDR3 spells CASSPRGAGGGETQYF. CDR3 DNA sequence: TGTGCCAGCAGCCCCCGGGGAGCGGGGGGCGGGGAGACCCAGTACTTC. The J gene is TRBJ2-5, the V gene TRBV11-2; 9 bases agree with TRBD2. The CDR3 loop spans 16 amino acids. From germline, CDR1 is SGHAT and CDR2 FQNNGV. Trimming removed 5 bases from V and 5 bases from J; junction bases left unmatched: 12.

The chain recombines TRBV7-9 with TRBJ2-3, with D tentatively TRBD1 (5 bases). The CDR3 totals 14 residues. Germline V CDR1 and CDR2: SEHNR, FQNEAQ (reference sequence). Trimming shortened V by 6 bases and J by 2 bases, and 12 bases separated the two germline ends. The CDR3 sequence is CASSLRTSTDTQYF. CDR3 DNA sequence: TGTGCCAGCAGTCTCAGGACATCCACAGATACGCAGTATTTT.

The CDR3 sequence: CASSLTKTGGSGNTIYF. The CDR3 bases are TGTGCCAGCAGCTTGACCAAGACAGGGGGCTCTGGAAACACCATATATTTT. This sequence joins TRBV5-4 and TRBJ1-3; 9 bases are shared with TRBD1. The CDR3 extends over 17 amino acids. Germline CDR1 and CDR2: SGHNT and YYREEE (reference sequence). V gave up 1 base and J gave up 0 bases; unmatched junction bases: 5.